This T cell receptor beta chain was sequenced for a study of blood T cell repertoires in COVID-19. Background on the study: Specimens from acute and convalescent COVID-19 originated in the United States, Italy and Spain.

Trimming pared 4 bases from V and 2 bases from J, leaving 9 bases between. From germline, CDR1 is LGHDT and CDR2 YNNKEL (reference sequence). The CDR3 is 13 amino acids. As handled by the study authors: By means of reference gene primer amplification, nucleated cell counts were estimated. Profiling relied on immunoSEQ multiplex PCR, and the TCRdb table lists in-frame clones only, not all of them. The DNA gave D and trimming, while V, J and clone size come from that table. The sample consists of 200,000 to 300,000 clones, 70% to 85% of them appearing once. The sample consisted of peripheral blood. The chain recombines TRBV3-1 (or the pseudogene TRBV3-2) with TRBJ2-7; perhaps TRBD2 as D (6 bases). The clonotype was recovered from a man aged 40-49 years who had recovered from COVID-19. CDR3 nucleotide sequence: TGTGCCAGCAGCCCCGGGGGACCCTACGAGCAGTACTTC. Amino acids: CASSPGGPYEQYF.